The rows below give T cell receptor beta chains drawn from one sample of a study of PD-L1 blockade in urothelial cancer. This table comes from immunoSEQ multiplex PCR, and its TCRdb copy is limited to in-frame clones, with some not included. The sample has under 40,000 clones, around 87% seen once. The sample was PBMCs, taken around atezolizumab (anti-PD-L1) treatment. The receptors derive from a man aged 50-60 years with urothelial cancer. The CDR3 runs from the conserved cysteine through the conserved F or W. Fields, in order: J gene, clone size, V gene, D gene, CDR3 protein, CDR3 DNA. The D gene is left open where the match is weak. Clone size is stated in some rows and not others, as once, few, many or a class when expanded.

TRBJ1-2 . TRBV19 . CASREGRYGYTF TGTGCCAGTAGGGAGGGGCGCTATGGCTACACCTTC
TRBJ1-2 . TRBV5-1 TRBD1 CASSSGQTNYGYTF TGCGCCAGCAGCTCGGGACAGACTAACTATGGCTACACCTTC
TRBJ2-5 . TRBV5-6 . CASSFPGWEQYF TGTGCCAGCAGCTTTCCCGGGTGGGAGCAGTACTTC
TRBJ2-2 . TRBV12-5 . CASGLVLARNTGELFF TGTGCTAGTGGTTTGGTACTAGCCCGGAACACCGGGGAGCTGTTTTTT
TRBJ1-4 few TRBV11-2 TRBD1 CASRSLWTGRREKLFF TGTGCCAGCAGAAGTCTTTGGACAGGGAGGAGAGAAAAACTGTTTTTT
TRBJ2-7 . TRBV25-1 TRBD2 CASSSRGGRINEQYF TGTGCCAGCAGTTCCCGGGGGGGGCGTATAAACGAGCAGTACTTC
TRBJ2-7 . TRBV2 . CAIPTRRGGDYEQYF TGTGCCATCCCAACCAGGAGGGGGGGGGACTACGAGCAGTACTTC
TRBJ2-3 . TRBV2 . CASSSPGGTDTQYF TGTGCCAGCAGTTCCCCAGGGGGGACAGATACGCAGTATTTT
TRBJ1-5 . TRBV18 TRBD1 CASSRSTGGVQPQHF TGTGCCAGCTCACGATCGACAGGGGGAGTTCAGCCCCAGCATTTT
TRBJ1-1 . TRBV5-4 . CASSLAWGGTEAFF TGTGCCAGCAGCTTGGCCTGGGGGGGCACTGAAGCTTTCTTT
TRBJ1-2 . TRBV19 . CASSLTVNYGYTF TGTGCCAGTAGTCTGACAGTAAACTATGGCTACACCTTC
TRBJ1-2 . TRBV28 TRBD1 CASRGTGSGGYTF TGTGCCAGCAGGGGGACAGGGTCGGGTGGCTACACCTTC
TRBJ1-3 . TRBV25-1 . CASSGDRMGQYSGNTIYF TGTGCCAGCAGTGGCGATAGGATGGGACAATACTCTGGAAACACCATATATTTT
TRBJ2-4 . TRBV28 . CASSLGPVRQKSIQYF TGTGCCAGCAGTTTAGGGCCCGTTCGCCAAAAAAGCATTCAGTACTTC
TRBJ1-3 . TRBV5-4 TRBD1 CASSQQGIGNTIYF TGTGCCAGCAGCCAACAGGGGATCGGCAACACCATATATTTT
TRBJ2-3 . TRBV7-9 TRBD2 CASSFGTSGGYTQYF TGTGCCAGCAGCTTCGGGACTAGCGGGGGGTATACGCAGTATTTT
TRBJ2-3 . TRBV7-9 TRBD1 CASSSGQALTDTQYF TGTGCCAGCAGCTCCGGACAGGCTCTCACAGATACGCAGTATTTT
TRBJ2-2 . TRBV11-2 . CASTTTRDTGELFF TGTGCCAGCACCACGACCCGGGATACCGGGGAGCTGTTTTTT
TRBJ2-2 . TRBV9 . CASSPPGGRGSGELFF TGTGCCAGCAGCCCCCCTGGCGGCAGGGGAAGCGGGGAGCTGTTTTTT
TRBJ2-1 . TRBV11-2 . CASSFSLNNEQFF TGTGCCAGCAGCTTCTCCCTTAACAATGAGCAGTTCTTC
TRBJ2-2 . TRBV5-1 TRBD1 CASSLGDRGRFAGELFF TGCGCCAGCAGCTTGGGGGACAGGGGGCGCTTTGCCGGGGAGCTGTTTTTT
TRBJ2-1 once TRBV14 TRBD2 CASSQVQRGSNEQFF TGTGCCAGCAGCCAAGTCCAGCGGGGCTCCAATGAGCAGTTCTTC
TRBJ2-3 . TRBV19 . CASREGSTDTQYF TGTGCCAGTAGGGAGGGGAGCACAGATACGCAGTATTTT
TRBJ2-5 . TRBV5-5 TRBD2 CASSLGPSGRAGWETQYF TGTGCCAGCAGCTTGGGGCCTAGCGGGAGGGCCGGGTGGGAGACCCAGTACTTC
TRBJ1-5 . TRBV28 . CASRSAGDTGQPQHF TGTGCCAGCAGATCCGCGGGGGATACGGGCCAGCCCCAGCATTTT
TRBJ2-7 . TRBV30 TRBD1 CAWSKGQGATYEQYF TGTGCCTGGAGTAAGGGGCAGGGGGCAACCTACGAGCAGTACTTC
TRBJ2-5 . TRBV11-3 TRBD2 CASSLAGGPQETQYF TGTGCCAGCAGCTTAGCGGGGGGGCCCCAAGAGACCCAGTACTTC
TRBJ2-3 once TRBV10-1 . CASSGSWGRIDTQYF TGCGCCAGCAGTGGTTCTTGGGGCCGTATAGATACGCAGTATTTT
TRBJ1-1 . TRBV11-2 TRBD1 CASSLEPRTGRVQNTEAFF TGTGCCAGCAGCTTAGAACCCCGGACAGGAAGGGTCCAGAACACTGAAGCTTTCTTT
TRBJ1-2 . TRBV28 . CASSFSADYGYTF TGTGCCAGCAGTTTTAGTGCGGACTATGGCTACACCTTC
TRBJ2-3 . TRBV18 TRBD2 CASSPGTIPTDTQYF TGTGCCAGCTCACCGGGGACTATTCCCACAGATACGCAGTATTTT
TRBJ1-5 . TRBV18 . CASSPDSISGQPQHF TGTGCCAGCTCACCGGACTCTATTTCGGGGCAGCCCCAGCATTTT
TRBJ2-2 few TRBV5-1 TRBD1 CASREQGLDTGELFF TGCGCCAGCAGGGAACAGGGGCTGGACACCGGGGAGCTGTTTTTT
TRBJ1-4 . TRBV7-9 TRBD1 CASSTLTGGHEKLFF TGTGCCAGCAGCACCCTGACAGGGGGTCATGAAAAACTGTTTTTT
TRBJ2-7 . TRBV20-1 . CSAQRRDEQYF TGCAGTGCCCAACGTAGAGACGAGCAGTACTTC
TRBJ2-3 . TRBV30 . CAWSPLGSSPTDTQYF TGTGCCTGGAGTCCCCTAGGGAGCTCCCCCACAGATACGCAGTATTTT
TRBJ1-1 . TRBV13 . CASSLRPIEAGHTEAFF TGTGCCAGCAGCTTAAGGCCCATCGAAGCGGGGCACACTGAAGCTTTCTTT
TRBJ1-5 . TRBV6-5 . CASREQGDQPQHF TGTGCCAGCAGGGAACAGGGAGATCAGCCCCAGCATTTT
TRBJ1-1 once TRBV19 TRBD1 CASSTKQGGTHTEAFF TGTGCCAGTAGTACCAAACAGGGGGGGACTCACACTGAAGCTTTCTTT
TRBJ2-2 . TRBV27 . CASSSAREVVFRTGELFF TGTGCCAGCAGTTCCGCAAGGGAGGTAGTATTTCGCACCGGGGAGCTGTTTTTT
TRBJ2-1 . TRBV13 . CASSLGTSNEQFF TGTGCCAGCAGCCTAGGGACTTCCAATGAGCAGTTCTTC
TRBJ2-3 . TRBV25-1 . CASSEWIPLTGESDTQYF TGTGCCAGCAGTGAATGGATCCCCTTAACGGGGGAATCAGATACGCAGTATTTT
TRBJ2-5 . TRBV6-1 . CASRRDTQETQYF TGTGCCAGCAGGAGGGACACCCAAGAGACCCAGTACTTC
TRBJ2-1 . TRBV27 . CASSLSPDWREQFF TGTGCCAGCAGTTTATCGCCCGACTGGCGAGAACAGTTCTTC
TRBJ2-7 . TRBV6-5 TRBD1 CASSLGTGDGEQYF TGTGCCAGCAGCCTCGGGACAGGGGACGGCGAGCAGTACTTC
TRBJ2-2 . TRBV10-3 . CAISKSLSSPGELFF TGTGCCATCTCCAAATCTCTTAGCTCCCCCGGGGAGCTGTTTTTT
TRBJ2-1 . TRBV5-1 TRBD2 CASSLGVQRDYNEQFF TGCGCCAGCAGCTTGGGCGTCCAGCGGGACTACAATGAGCAGTTCTTC
TRBJ2-4 once TRBV6-5 . CASSYDSGGAKNIQYF TGTGCCAGCAGTTACGATTCCGGCGGGGCCAAAAACATTCAGTACTTC
TRBJ2-7 . TRBV29-1 . CSVVGSSYEQYF TGCAGCGTTGTCGGGTCCTCCTACGAGCAGTACTTC
TRBJ2-5 . TRBV2 . CASSDWLASGETQYF TGTGCCAGCAGTGATTGGCTAGCCTCGGGAGAGACCCAGTACTTC
TRBJ2-5 . TRBV28 TRBD1 CASSPGQGFETQYF TGTGCCAGCAGCCCTGGACAGGGATTCGAGACCCAGTACTTC
TRBJ1-1 . TRBV15 . CATNPGTLNTEAFF TGTGCCACGAACCCCGGGACACTGAACACTGAAGCTTTCTTT
TRBJ1-2 . TRBV28 TRBD1 CALRQGPNYGYTF TGTGCCCTTAGACAGGGGCCTAACTATGGCTACACCTTC
TRBJ2-2 . TRBV25-1 . CASSPGQFRAGELFF TGTGCCAGCAGTCCGGGACAATTTCGGGCCGGGGAGCTGTTTTTT
TRBJ2-1 . TRBV5-8 . CASSPGAWGVDEQFF TGTGCCAGCAGCCCCGGTGCCTGGGGGGTCGATGAGCAGTTCTTC
TRBJ2-7 . TRBV7-8 . CASSLGGRGGMSEQYF TGTGCCAGCAGCTTAGGGGGGCGCGGAGGTATGTCCGAGCAGTACTTC
TRBJ2-5 . TRBV7-3 . CASSSRGEQETQYF TGTGCCAGCAGCTCACGGGGTGAGCAAGAGACCCAGTACTTC
TRBJ1-2 . TRBV25-1 . CASSESGKSNYGYTF TGTGCCAGCAGTGAATCGGGGAAGTCCAACTATGGCTACACCTTC
TRBJ2-2 . TRBV2 TRBD2 CASSELAGGFTGELFF TGTGCCAGCAGTGAACTAGCGGGAGGGTTCACCGGGGAGCTGTTTTTT
TRBJ2-3 . TRBV4-1 TRBD2 CASSHDLGGGTDTQYF TGCGCCAGCAGCCACGACCTTGGGGGGGGCACAGATACGCAGTATTTT